This section outlines one T cell receptor beta chain sequence together with its context. In the original processing: How many nucleated cells were present was estimated from reference gene primer amplification. The assay was immunoSEQ multiplex PCR, and TCRdb's table has in-frame clones only and misses some. The V and J calls and clone size are taken from that table; D and trimming were inferred from the DNA. This table has 160,000 or so clones, about 85% appearing once. V dropped 5 bases and J dropped 7 bases, with 14 bases sitting between them. The CDR3 is 12 amino acids. Germline CDR1 reads GTSNPN; CDR2 reads SVGIG (reference sequence). The data were taken from a study of blood T cell repertoires in COVID-19. The wider study: From T cells, B-cell-depleted T cells, or PBMCs came the material, which was cDNA or gDNA.

Followed longitudinally, the Seattle patients had been enrolled during active infection. The source is a woman aged 50 to 60 with COVID-19, enrolled during active disease. Input material: peripheral blood. The chain combines TRBV30 with TRBJ1-2, with D possibly TRBD1 on 5 matching bases. CDR3 residues: CAWGAGIRGYTF. The CDR3 DNA is TGTGCCTGGGGGGCGGGAATCCGTGGCTACACCTTC.